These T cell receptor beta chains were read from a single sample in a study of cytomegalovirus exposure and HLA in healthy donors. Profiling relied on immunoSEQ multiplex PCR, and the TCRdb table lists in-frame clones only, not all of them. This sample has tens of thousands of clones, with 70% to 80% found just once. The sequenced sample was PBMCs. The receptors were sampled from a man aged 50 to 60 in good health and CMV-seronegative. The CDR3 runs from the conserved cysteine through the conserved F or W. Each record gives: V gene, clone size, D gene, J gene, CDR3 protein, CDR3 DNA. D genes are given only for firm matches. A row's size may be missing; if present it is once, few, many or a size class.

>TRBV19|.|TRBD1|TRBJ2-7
CASSTGGPPYEQYF
TGTGCCAGTAGCACAGGGGGGCCCCCCTACGAGCAGTACTTC
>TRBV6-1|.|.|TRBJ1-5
CASSHSNQPQHF
TGTGCCAGCTCCCATAGCAATCAGCCCCAGCATTTT
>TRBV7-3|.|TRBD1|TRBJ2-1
CASSLPGQGLFF
TGTGCCAGCAGCCTTCCGGGACAGGGACTGTTCTTC
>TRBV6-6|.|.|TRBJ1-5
CASSPIGQHNQPQHF
TGTGCCAGCAGTCCGATAGGACAGCACAATCAGCCCCAGCATTTT
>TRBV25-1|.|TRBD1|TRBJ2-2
CASSRTTGDVATGELFF
TGTGCCAGCAGCAGAACCACAGGGGATGTGGCCACCGGGGAGCTGTTTTTT
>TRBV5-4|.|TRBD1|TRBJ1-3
CASSSTGRGNTIYF
TGTGCCAGCAGCTCGACAGGGCGAGGAAACACCATATATTTT
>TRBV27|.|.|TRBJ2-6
CASSTRTAGANVLTF
TGTGCCAGCAGTACCCGGACAGCCGGGGCCAACGTCCTGACTTTC
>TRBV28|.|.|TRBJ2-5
CASSLAGNRETQYF
TGTGCCAGCAGTTTGGCCGGGAATAGAGAGACCCAGTACTTC
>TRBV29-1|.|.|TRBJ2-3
CSVESGTDTQYF
TGCAGCGTTGAATCCGGCACAGATACGCAGTATTTT
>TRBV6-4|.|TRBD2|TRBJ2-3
CASSEGEGGDTQYF
TGTGCCAGCAGTGAGGGGGAGGGCGGAGATACGCAGTATTTT
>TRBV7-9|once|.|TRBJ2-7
CASSLGSVPKYEQYF
TGTGCCAGCAGCTTAGGATCGGTCCCCAAATACGAGCAGTACTTC
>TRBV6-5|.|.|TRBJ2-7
CASSSYEGSYEQYF
TGTGCCAGCAGTTCCTATGAGGGCTCCTACGAGCAGTACTTC
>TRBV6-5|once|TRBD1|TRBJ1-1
CASSYSTITGAEAFF
TGTGCCAGCAGTTACTCGACTATAACAGGGGCTGAAGCTTTCTTT
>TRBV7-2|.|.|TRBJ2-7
CASSPPGLNLYEQYF
TGTGCCAGCAGCCCGCCCGGACTAAACCTCTACGAGCAGTACTTC
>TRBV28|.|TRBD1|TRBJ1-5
CASSFPQGAYQPQHF
TGTGCCAGCAGTTTCCCACAGGGGGCTTATCAGCCCCAGCATTTT
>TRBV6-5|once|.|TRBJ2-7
CASSYSGRPYEQYF
TGTGCCAGCAGTTACTCGGGCAGACCCTACGAGCAGTACTTC
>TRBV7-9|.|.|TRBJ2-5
CASSLPETRETQYF
TGTGCCAGCAGCCTGCCGGAGACTAGGGAGACCCAGTACTTC
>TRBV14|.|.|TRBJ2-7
CASSPPRRGDLSSYEQYF
TGTGCCAGCAGCCCCCCAAGGCGGGGCGATCTAAGCTCCTACGAGCAGTACTTC
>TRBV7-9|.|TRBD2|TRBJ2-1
CASSATSGSNNEQFF
TGTGCCAGCAGCGCCACTAGCGGGAGTAACAATGAGCAGTTCTTC
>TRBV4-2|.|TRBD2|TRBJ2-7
CASSQDLAVGYEQYF
TGTGCCAGCAGCCAAGATCTAGCGGTCGGGTACGAGCAGTACTTC
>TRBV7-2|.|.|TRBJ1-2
CASSFGPGGLDGYTF
TGTGCCAGCAGCTTTGGTCCCGGGGGTTTGGATGGCTACACCTTC
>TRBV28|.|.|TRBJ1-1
CASRGGQISTEAFF
TGTGCCAGCAGAGGGGGACAAATAAGTACTGAAGCTTTCTTT
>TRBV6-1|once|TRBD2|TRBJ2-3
CASRDGLAGVDTQYF
TGTGCCAGCAGGGATGGACTAGCGGGAGTCGATACGCAGTATTTT
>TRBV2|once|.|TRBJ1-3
CASSDLRSGNTIYF
TGTGCCAGCAGTGATCTGCGCTCTGGAAACACCATATATTTT
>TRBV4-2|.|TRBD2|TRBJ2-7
CASSQEVGTTNYEQYF
TGTGCCAGCAGCCAAGAAGTCGGGACTACTAACTACGAGCAGTACTTC
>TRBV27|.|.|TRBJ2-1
CASSLTGVNNEQFF
TGTGCCAGCAGTTTAACCGGTGTTAACAATGAGCAGTTCTTC
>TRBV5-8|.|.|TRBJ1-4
CASSFGYGGENEKLFF
TGTGCCAGCAGCTTCGGTTACGGGGGGGAGAATGAAAAACTGTTTTTT
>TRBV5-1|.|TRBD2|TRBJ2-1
CASSRTSGGPNINNEQFF
TGCGCCAGCAGCCGGACTAGCGGGGGGCCAAACATTAACAATGAGCAGTTCTTC
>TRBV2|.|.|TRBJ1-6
CASSVDYPSYNSPLHF
TGTGCCAGCAGTGTCGACTATCCCTCCTATAATTCACCCCTCCACTTT
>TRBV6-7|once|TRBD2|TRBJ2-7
CASSYPIGLAGSYEQYF
TGTGCCAGCAGTTACCCGATCGGACTAGCGGGTTCCTACGAGCAGTACTTC
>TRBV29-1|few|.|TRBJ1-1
CSVGVNSLNTEAFF
TGCAGCGTTGGGGTAAACAGTTTGAACACTGAAGCTTTCTTT
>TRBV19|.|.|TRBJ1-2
CASSNRQARYGYTF
TGTGCCAGTAGTAATCGACAGGCCCGCTATGGCTACACCTTC
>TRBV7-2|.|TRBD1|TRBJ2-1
CASSLGVQGPFYNEQFF
TGTGCCAGCAGCTTAGGGGTACAGGGGCCTTTCTACAATGAGCAGTTCTTC
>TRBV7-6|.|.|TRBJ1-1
CASSLGTGNAEAFF
TGTGCCAGCAGCTTAGGGACGGGGAACGCTGAAGCTTTCTTT
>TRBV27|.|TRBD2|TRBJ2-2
CASSAHSGLTNTGELFF
TGTGCCAGCAGTGCACACTCGGGACTAACTAACACCGGGGAGCTGTTTTTT
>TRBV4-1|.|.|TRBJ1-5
CASSPRVLGQPQHF
TGCGCCAGCAGCCCCCGGGTCCTTGGCCAGCCCCAGCATTTT
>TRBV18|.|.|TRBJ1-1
CASSPPYRSDTEAFF
TGTGCCAGCTCACCACCTTACAGGTCAGACACTGAAGCTTTCTTT
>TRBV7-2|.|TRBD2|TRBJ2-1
CASSGLAGLPYNEQFF
TGTGCCAGCAGCGGACTAGCGGGACTACCCTACAATGAGCAGTTCTTC
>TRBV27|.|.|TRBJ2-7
CAIRESGGLYEQYF
TGTGCCATCCGAGAGAGCGGCGGACTCTACGAGCAGTACTTC